This T cell receptor (beta chain) was retrieved from a study of shared clonotypes between healthy human individuals. This clone was picked up one time. The antigen is unknown. Findings of the study overall: Estimated clonotype richness was generally higher in naive than memory subsets.

This CDR3 region has 11 residues. V was trimmed by 7 bases and J by 6 bases, leaving 12 bases between them. Germline-derived CDR1 and CDR2 are DFQATT and SNEGSKA (reference sequence). In the source study's methods: In the immunoSEQ data, sequences were junction-only and lacked quality scores, so filtering differed. Sequenced by immunoSEQ multiplex PCR; TCRdb stores in-frame clones only, minus some. For V, J and clone size, that table is used; D and trimming come from the DNA. The table has over a million clones, around 74% seen once; the top ten hold approximately 1.5%. Every contributor of samples was a Caucasian grown-up residing in Nashville, Tennessee.

Sequencing was done on a sample of memory CD4+ T cells sorted from blood. Subset reported: CD45RA-negative fraction. V gene TRBV20-1 combines with J gene TRBJ1-1; D unresolved. The TCR was taken from a man aged 18 to 30 in good health. In DNA, the CDR3 is TGCAGTGTCAGGCGGGTGTCTGAAGCTTTCTTT. It translates to CSVRRVSEAFF.